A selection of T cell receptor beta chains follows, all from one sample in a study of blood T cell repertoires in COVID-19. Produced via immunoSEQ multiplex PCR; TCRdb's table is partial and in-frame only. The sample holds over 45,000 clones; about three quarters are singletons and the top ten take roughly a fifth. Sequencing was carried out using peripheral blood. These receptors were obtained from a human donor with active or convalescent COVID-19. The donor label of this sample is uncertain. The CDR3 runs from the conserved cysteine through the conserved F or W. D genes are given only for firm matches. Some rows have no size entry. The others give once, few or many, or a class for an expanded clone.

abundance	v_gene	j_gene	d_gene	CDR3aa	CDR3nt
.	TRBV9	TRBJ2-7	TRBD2	CASSYQSGSSPEQYF	TGTGCCAGCAGCTACCAGAGCGGGAGTTCCCCCGAGCAGTACTTC
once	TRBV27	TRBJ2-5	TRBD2	CASRTSGRPQETQYF	TGTGCCAGCCGGACTAGCGGGAGGCCCCAAGAGACCCAGTACTTC
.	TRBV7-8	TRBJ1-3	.	CASSSSGSGNTIYF	TGTGCCAGCAGCTCATCAGGCTCTGGAAACACCATATATTTT
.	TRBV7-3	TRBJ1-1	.	CASSFTGQKNTEAFF	TGTGCCAGCAGCTTTACAGGACAGAAGAACACTGAAGCTTTCTTT
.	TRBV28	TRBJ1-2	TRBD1	CASSLGTGGRNGYTF	TGTGCCAGCAGTTTAGGGACAGGGGGTAGGAATGGCTACACCTTC
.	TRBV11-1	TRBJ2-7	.	CASSLPQGGGYEQYF	TGTGCCAGCAGCTTGCCGCAGGGGGGCGGGTACGAGCAGTACTTC
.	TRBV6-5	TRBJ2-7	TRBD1	CATRRDRTYEQYF	TGTGCCACCAGGAGGGACAGGACCTACGAGCAGTACTTC
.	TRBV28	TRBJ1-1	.	CASSPPRGNTEAFF	TGTGCCAGCAGTCCGCCCAGGGGCAACACTGAAGCTTTCTTT
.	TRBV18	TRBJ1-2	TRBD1	CASSPGTEALYGYTF	TGTGCCAGCTCACCCGGGACAGAGGCACTGTATGGCTACACCTTC
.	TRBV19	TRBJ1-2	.	CASSILGGYTF	TGTGCCAGTAGTATCCTGGGCGGCTACACCTTC
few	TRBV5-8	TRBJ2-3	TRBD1	CASSLQGQDTDTQYF	TGTGCCAGCAGCTTGCAGGGACAGGACACAGATACGCAGTATTTT
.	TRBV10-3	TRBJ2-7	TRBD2	CAISAGLAGAAEQYF	TGTGCCATCAGTGCCGGACTAGCGGGAGCGGCCGAGCAGTACTTC
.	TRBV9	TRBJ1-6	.	CASSVDSSPNSPLHF	TGTGCCAGCAGCGTTGACAGTAGCCCAAATTCACCCCTCCACTTT
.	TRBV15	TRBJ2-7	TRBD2	CATSRGGLAGNSYEQYF	TGTGCCACCAGCAGAGGGGGACTAGCGGGGAACTCCTACGAGCAGTACTTC
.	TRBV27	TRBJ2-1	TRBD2	CASSPVAGGYYNEQFF	TGTGCCAGCAGTCCTGTAGCGGGAGGGTACTACAATGAGCAGTTCTTC
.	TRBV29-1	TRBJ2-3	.	CSVDHREVVRLGSSDTQYF	TGCAGCGTGGACCACAGGGAAGTAGTCAGGTTGGGCTCCTCGGATACGCAGTATTTT
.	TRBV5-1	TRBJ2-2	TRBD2	CASDSGITGELFF	TGCGCCAGTGATAGCGGGATCACCGGGGAGCTGTTTTTT
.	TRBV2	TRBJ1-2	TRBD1	CASRRDRGPNYGYTF	TGTGCCAGCAGGAGGGACAGGGGGCCTAACTATGGCTACACCTTC
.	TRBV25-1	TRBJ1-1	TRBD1	CASSGGQKAFF	TGTGCCAGCAGTGGGGGACAGAAAGCTTTCTTT
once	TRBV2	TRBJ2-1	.	CASSYYNEQFF	TGTGCCAGCAGTTACTACAATGAGCAGTTCTTC
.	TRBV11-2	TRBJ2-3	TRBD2	CASRTGGGTDTQYF	TGTGCCAGCAGAACGGGAGGGGGCACAGATACGCAGTATTTT
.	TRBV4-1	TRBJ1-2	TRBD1	CASSQEGRQGGQGYTF	TGCGCCAGCAGCCAGGAGGGGCGACAGGGAGGACAAGGCTACACCTTC
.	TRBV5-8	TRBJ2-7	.	CASSLDYGSEQYF	TGTGCCAGCAGCCTGGACTACGGGTCCGAGCAGTACTTC
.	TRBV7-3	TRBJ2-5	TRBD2	CASSPLAGVRETQYF	TGTGCCAGCAGCCCCCTGGCGGGAGTCCGCGAGACCCAGTACTTC
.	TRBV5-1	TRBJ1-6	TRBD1	CASSNRQGGTALHF	TGCGCCAGCAGCAATCGACAGGGGGGAACGGCCCTCCACTTT
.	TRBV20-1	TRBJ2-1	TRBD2	CSASGDYGISYNEQFF	TGCAGTGCTAGTGGGGACTACGGGATCTCCTACAATGAGCAGTTCTTC
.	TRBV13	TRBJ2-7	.	CASSLSWGITTYEQYF	TGTGCCAGCAGCTTAAGTTGGGGCATTACCACCTACGAGCAGTACTTC
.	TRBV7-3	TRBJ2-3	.	CASSRNGGPDTQYF	TGTGCCAGCAGCCGTAACGGGGGACCAGATACGCAGTATTTT
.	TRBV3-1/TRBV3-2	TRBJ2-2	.	CASAPVSTGELFF	TGTGCCAGCGCCCCCGTTAGCACCGGGGAGCTGTTTTTT
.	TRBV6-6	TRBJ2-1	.	CASSYELSSYNEQFF	TGTGCCAGCAGTTACGAGTTGAGCTCCTACAATGAGCAGTTCTTC
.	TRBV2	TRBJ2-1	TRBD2	CASISLAASYNEQFF	TGTGCCAGCATTTCACTAGCGGCCTCCTACAATGAGCAGTTCTTC
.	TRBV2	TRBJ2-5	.	CASRGLGETQYF	TGTGCCAGCAGGGGACTTGGGGAGACCCAGTACTTC
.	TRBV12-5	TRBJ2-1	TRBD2	CASGRSGRAYNEQFF	TGTGCTAGTGGCCGTAGCGGGAGGGCCTACAATGAGCAGTTCTTC
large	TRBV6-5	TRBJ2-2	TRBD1	CASSYPQGVGTGELFF	TGTGCCAGCAGTTACCCCCAGGGGGTAGGCACCGGGGAGCTGTTTTTT
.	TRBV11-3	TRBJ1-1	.	CASSLVSRQNTEAFF	TGTGCCAGCAGCTTAGTGTCCCGACAGAACACTGAAGCTTTCTTT
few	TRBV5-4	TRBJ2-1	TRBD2	CASSDPSTGTRGNNEQFF	TGTGCCAGCAGCGACCCTTCTACCGGGACTAGAGGGAACAATGAGCAGTTCTTC
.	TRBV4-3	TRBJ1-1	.	CASSQGRGTEAFF	TGCGCCAGCAGCCAGGGTCGAGGGACTGAAGCTTTCTTT
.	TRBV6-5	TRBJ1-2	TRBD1	CASSGTVDGYTF	TGTGCCAGCAGCGGGACAGTTGATGGCTACACCTTC
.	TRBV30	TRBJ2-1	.	CAWSPMGTFGGRNEQFF	TGTGCCTGGAGCCCCATGGGGACGTTCGGGGGGCGAAATGAGCAGTTCTTC
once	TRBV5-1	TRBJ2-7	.	CASSPGLRSYEQYF	TGCGCCAGCTCCCCGGGACTCCGATCCTACGAGCAGTACTTC